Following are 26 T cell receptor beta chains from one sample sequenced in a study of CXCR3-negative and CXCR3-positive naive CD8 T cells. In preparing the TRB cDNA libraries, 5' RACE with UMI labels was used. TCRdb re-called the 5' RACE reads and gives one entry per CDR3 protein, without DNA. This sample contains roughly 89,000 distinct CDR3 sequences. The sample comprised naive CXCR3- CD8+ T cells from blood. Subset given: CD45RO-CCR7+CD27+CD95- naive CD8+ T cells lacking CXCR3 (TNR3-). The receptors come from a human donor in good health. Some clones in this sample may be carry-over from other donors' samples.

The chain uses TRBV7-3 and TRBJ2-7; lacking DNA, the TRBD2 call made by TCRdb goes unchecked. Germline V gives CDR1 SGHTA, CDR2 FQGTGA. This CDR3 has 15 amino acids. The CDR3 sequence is CASSLTGLETYEQYF.

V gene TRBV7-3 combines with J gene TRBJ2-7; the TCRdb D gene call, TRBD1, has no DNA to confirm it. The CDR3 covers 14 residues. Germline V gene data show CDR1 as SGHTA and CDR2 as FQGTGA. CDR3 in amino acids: CASSLGGTSSEQYF. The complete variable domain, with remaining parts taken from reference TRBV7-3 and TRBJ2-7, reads GAGVSQTPSNKVTEKGKYVELRCDPISGHTALYWYRQSLGQGPEFLIYFQGTGAADDSGLPNDRFFAVRPEGSVSTLKIQRTERGDSAVYLCASSLGGTSSEQYFGPGTRLTVT.

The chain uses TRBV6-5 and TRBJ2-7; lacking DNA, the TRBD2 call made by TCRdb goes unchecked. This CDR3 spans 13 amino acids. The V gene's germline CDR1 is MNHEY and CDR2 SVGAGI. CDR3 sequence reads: CASSLRRDYEQYF.

This CDR3 reads CASSMGNEQFF. The chain uses TRBV19 and TRBJ2-1. The CDR3 is 11 amino acids. Germline CDR1 and CDR2: LNHDA and SQIVND (reference sequence). The full variable domain, its missing parts supplied by reference TRBV19 and TRBJ2-1, is DGGITQSPKYLFRKEGQNVTLSCEQNLNHDAMYWYRQDPGQGLRLIYYSQIVNDFQKGDIAEGYSVSREKKESFPLTVTSAQKNPTAFYLCASSMGNEQFFGPGTRLTVL.

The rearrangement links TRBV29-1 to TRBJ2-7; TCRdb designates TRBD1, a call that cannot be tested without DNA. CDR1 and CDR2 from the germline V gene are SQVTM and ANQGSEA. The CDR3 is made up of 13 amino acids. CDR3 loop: CSVEGGHSYEQYF.

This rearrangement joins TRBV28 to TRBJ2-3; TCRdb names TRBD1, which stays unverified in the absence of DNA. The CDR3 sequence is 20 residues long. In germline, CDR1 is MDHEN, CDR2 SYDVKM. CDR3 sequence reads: CASSTPWTVEVGQPTDTQYF.

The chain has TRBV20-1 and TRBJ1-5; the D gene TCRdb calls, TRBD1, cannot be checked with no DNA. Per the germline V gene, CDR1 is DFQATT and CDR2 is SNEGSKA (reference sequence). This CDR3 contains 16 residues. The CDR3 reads CSARPRTAYSNQPQHF.

The CDR3 loop is CASSGDYNEQFF. The chain uses TRBV7-9 and TRBJ2-1. The germline CDR1 and CDR2 sequences are SEHNR and FQNEAQ (reference sequence). There are 12 residues in the CDR3.

CDR3 sequence reads: CASSLIAGDVETQYF. This rearrangement joins TRBV27 to TRBJ2-5; TCRdb reports TRBD2, a call that lacks DNA to check it against. CDR1 is MNHEY, CDR2 SMNVEV, per germline (reference sequence). The CDR3 contains 15 residues.

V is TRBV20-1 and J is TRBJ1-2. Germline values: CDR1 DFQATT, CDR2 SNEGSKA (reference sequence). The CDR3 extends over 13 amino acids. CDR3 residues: CSARGEGDYGYTF.

CDR3 protein: CASSQPSETGSAYNEQFF. The rearrangement uses TRBV27 and TRBJ2-1; the D call of TRBD1 rests on TCRdb alone, since no DNA is present to check it. Germline V gene lookup returns CDR1 MNHEY and CDR2 SMNVEV (reference sequence). The CDR3 length is 18 residues.

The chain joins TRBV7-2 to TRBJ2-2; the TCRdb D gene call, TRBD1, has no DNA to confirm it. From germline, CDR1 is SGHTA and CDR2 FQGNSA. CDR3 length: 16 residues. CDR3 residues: CASSPPSAGATGELFF. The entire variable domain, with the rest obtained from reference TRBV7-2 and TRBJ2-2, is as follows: GAGVSQSPSNKVTEKGKDVELRCDPISGHTALYWYRQSLGQGLEFLIYFQGNSAPDKSGLPSDRFSAERTGGSVSTLTIQRTQQEDSAVYLCASSPPSAGATGELFFGEGSRLTVL.

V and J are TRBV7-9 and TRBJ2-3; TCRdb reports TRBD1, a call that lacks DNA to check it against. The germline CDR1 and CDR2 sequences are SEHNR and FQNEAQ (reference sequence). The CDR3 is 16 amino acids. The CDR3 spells CASCPTPASSTDTQYF.

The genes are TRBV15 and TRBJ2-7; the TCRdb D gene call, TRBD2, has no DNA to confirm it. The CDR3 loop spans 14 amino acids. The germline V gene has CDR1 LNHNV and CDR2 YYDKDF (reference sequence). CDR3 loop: CATSTGESPYEQYF.

The CDR3 spells CASSLWTQTANTEAFF. J is TRBJ1-1 and V is TRBV5-1. CDR3 length: 16 residues. Germline CDR1 SGHRS, CDR2 YFSETQ. The whole variable domain, filled in from reference TRBV5-1 and TRBJ1-1, reads KAGVTQTPRYLIKTRGQQVTLSCSPISGHRSVSWYQQTPGQGLQFLFEYFSETQRNKGNFPGRFSGRQFSNSRSEMNVSTLELGDSALYLCASSLWTQTANTEAFFGQGTRLTVV.

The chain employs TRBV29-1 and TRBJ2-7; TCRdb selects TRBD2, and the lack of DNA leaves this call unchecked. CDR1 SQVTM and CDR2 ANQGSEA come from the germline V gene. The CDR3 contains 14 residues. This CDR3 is CSVKTSGSSYEQYF.

CDR3 amino acids: CSAPQRGGLEDEQFF. V and J are TRBV20-1 and TRBJ2-1; TCRdb picks TRBD2, but there is no DNA to check that call. The CDR3 totals 15 residues. Germline CDR1 reads DFQATT; CDR2 reads SNEGSKA (reference sequence).

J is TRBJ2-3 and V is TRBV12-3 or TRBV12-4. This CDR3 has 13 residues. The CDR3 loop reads CASSSSRADTQYF.

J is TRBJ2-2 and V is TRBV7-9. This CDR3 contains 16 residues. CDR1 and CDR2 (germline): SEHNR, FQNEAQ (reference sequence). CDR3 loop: CASSPWDPAATGELFF.

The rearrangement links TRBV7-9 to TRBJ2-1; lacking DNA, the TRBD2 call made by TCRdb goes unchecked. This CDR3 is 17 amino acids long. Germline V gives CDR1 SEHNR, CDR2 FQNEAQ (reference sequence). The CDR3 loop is CASSLLMAGPSYNEQFF.

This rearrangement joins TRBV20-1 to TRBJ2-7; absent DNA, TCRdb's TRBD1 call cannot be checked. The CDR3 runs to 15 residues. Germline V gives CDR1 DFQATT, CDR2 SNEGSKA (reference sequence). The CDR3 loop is CSAITPDRGPHEQYF.

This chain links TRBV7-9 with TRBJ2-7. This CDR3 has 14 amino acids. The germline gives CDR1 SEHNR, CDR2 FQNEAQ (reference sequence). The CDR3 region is CASSLTRSYYEQYF.

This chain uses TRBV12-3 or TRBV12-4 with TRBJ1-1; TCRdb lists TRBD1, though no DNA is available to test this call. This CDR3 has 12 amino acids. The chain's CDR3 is CASRHSQGGAFF.

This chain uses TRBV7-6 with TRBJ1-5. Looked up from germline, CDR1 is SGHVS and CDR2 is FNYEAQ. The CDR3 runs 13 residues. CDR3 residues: CASSTTGNQPQHF.

The CDR3 region is CSADPSLAGGGTNEQFF. The V and J genes are TRBV29-1 and TRBJ2-1; TCRdb's D call, TRBD2, is unchecked because there is no DNA. Germline assignment: CDR1 SQVTM and CDR2 ANQGSEA. The CDR3 is 17 amino acids.

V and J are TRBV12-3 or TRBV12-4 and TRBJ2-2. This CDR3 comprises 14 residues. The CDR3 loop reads CASSRESGTGELFF.